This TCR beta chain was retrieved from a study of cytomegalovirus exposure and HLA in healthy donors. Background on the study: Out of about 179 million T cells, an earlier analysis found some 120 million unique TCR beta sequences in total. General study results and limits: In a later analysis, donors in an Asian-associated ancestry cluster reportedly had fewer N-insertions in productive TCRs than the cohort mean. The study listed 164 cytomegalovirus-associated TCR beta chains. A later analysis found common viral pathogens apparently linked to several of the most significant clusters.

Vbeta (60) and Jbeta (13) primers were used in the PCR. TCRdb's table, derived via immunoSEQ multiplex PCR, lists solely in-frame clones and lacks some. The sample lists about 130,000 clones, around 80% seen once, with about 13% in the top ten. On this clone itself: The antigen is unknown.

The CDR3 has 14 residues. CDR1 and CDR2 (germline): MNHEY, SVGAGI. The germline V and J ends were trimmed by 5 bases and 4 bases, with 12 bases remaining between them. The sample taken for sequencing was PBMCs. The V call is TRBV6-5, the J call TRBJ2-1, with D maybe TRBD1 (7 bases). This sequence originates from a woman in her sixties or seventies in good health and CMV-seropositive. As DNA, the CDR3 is TGTGCCAGCAGTCCAGGGGGGACTTACAATGAGCAGTTCTTC. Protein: CASSPGGTYNEQFF.